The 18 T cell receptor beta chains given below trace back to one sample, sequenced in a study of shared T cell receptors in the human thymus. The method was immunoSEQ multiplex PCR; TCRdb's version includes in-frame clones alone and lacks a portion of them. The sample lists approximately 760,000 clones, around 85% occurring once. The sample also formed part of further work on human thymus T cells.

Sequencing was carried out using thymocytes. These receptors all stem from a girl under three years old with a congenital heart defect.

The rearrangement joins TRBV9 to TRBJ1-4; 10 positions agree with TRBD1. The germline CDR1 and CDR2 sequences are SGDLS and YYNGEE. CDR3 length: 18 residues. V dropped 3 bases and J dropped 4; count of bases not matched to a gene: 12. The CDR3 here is CASSGDRGQAGSNEKLFF. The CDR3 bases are TGTGCCAGCAGCGGTGACAGGGGGCAGGCGGGTAGTAATGAAAAACTGTTTTTT.

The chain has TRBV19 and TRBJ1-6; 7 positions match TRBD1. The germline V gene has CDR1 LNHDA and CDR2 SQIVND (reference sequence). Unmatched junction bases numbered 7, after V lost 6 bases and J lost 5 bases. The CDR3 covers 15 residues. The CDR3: CASRPDRVDNSPLHF. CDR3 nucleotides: TGTGCCAGTAGACCCGACAGGGTGGATAATTCACCCCTCCACTTT.

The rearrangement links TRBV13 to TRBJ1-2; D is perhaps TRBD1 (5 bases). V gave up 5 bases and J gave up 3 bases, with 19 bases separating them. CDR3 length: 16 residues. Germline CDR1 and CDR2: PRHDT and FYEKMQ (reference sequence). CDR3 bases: TGTGCCAGCAGCCGCCGCCTACAGGTCCCGGACTATGGCTACACCTTC. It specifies CASSRRLQVPDYGYTF.

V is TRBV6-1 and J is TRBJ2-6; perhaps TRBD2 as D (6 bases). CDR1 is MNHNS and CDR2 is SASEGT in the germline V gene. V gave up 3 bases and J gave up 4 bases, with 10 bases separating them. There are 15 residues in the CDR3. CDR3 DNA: TGTGCCAGCAGTGATGGGGGGTACGGGGCCAACGTCCTGACTTTC. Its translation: CASSDGGYGANVLTF.

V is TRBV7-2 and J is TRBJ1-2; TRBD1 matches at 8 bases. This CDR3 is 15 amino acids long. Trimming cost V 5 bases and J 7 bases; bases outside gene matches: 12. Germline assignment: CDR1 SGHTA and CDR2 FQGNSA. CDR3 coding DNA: TGTGCCAGCAGCGCCACCTCAGGACAGGGCGGTGGCTACACCTTC. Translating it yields CASSATSGQGGGYTF.

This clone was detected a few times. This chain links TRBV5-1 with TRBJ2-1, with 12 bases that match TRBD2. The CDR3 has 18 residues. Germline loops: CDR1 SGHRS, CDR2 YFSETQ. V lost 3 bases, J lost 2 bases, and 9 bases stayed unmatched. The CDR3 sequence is CASSSRETSGGAYNEQFF. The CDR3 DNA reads TGCGCCAGCAGCTCCCGCGAGACTAGCGGGGGAGCCTACAATGAGCAGTTCTTC.

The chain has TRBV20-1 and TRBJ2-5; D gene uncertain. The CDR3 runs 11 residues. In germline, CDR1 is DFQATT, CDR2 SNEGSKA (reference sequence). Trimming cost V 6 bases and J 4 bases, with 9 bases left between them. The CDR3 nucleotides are TGCAGTGCCCTAGTTCTAGAGACCCAGTACTTC. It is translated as CSALVLETQYF.

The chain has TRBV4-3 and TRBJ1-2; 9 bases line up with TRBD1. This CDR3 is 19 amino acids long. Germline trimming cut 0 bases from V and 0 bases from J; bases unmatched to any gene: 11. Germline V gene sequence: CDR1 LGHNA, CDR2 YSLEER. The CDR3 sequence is CASSQDPAGGTGTNYGYTF. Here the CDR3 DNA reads TGCGCCAGCAGCCAAGATCCTGCCGGCGGGACAGGGACTAACTATGGCTACACCTTC.

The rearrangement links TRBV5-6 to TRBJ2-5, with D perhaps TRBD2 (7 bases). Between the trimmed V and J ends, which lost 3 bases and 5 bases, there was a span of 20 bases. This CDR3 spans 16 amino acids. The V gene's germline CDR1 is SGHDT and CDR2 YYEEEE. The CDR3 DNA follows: TGTGCCAGCAGCTCAACCGAGGGGGGGGTTTGGGAGACCCAGTACTTC. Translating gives CASSSTEGGVWETQYF.

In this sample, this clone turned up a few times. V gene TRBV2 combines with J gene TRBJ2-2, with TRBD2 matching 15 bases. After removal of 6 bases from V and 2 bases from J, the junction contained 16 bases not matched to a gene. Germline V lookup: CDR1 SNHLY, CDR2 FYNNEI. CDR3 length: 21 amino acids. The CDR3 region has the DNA TGTGCCAGCAGGAGACAGTGGATCGGGACTAGCGGGGGGCACAACACCGGGGAGCTGTTTTTT. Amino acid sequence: CASRRQWIGTSGGHNTGELFF. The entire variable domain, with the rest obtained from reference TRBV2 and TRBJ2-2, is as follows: EPEVTQTPSHQVTQMGQEVILRCVPISNHLYFYWYRQILGQKVEFLVSFYNNEISEKSEIFDDQFSVERPDGSNFTLKIRSTKLEDSAMYFCASRRQWIGTSGGHNTGELFFGEGSRLTVL.

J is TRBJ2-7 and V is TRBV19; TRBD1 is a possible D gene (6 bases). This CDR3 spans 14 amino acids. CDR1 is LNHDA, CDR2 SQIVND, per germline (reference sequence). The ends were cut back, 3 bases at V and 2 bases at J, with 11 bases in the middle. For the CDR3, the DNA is TGTGCCAGTAGTATGACGGGACACACCTACGAGCAGTACTTC. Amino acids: CASSMTGHTYEQYF.

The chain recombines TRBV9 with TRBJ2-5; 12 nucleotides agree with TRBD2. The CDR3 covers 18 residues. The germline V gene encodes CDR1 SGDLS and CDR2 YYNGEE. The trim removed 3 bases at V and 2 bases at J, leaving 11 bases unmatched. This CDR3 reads CASSASSGGAISQETQYF. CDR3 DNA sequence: TGTGCCAGCAGCGCATCTAGCGGGGGGGCCATTTCGCAAGAGACCCAGTACTTC.

The CDR3, as DNA: TGTGCCATCAGTGACGACAGAGTCATGAACACTGAAGCTTTCTTT. This sequence encodes CAISDDRVMNTEAFF. The V and J genes are TRBV10-3 and TRBJ1-1, with D possibly TRBD1 on 5 matching bases. Trimming took 3 bases from V and 0 from J, leaving 11 bases between them. The germline CDR1 and CDR2 sequences are ENHRY and SYGVKD. There are 15 residues in the CDR3.

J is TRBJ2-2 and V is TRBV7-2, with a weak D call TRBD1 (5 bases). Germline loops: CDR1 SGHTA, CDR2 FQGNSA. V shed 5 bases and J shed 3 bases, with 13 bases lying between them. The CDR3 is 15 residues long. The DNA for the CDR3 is TGTGCCAGCAGCCTAAAGGGGAAGGACACCGGGGAGCTGTTTTTT. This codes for CASSLKGKDTGELFF.

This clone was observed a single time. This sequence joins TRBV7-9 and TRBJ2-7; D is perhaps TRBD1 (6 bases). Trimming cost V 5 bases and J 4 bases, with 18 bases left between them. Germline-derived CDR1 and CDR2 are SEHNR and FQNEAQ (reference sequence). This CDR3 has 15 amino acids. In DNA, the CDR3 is TGTGCCAGCAGCCCCCGGGTCAGGGGTTTGTACGAGCAGTACTTC. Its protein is CASSPRVRGLYEQYF.

DNA for the CDR3: TGTGCCAGCAGTGAAGCGTACGGGTCGGACGGGGACATTCCCGATGGCTACACCTTC. This translates into CASSEAYGSDGDIPDGYTF. The chain employs TRBV6-1 and TRBJ1-2, with D possibly matching TRBD1 (6 bases). V shed 0 bases and J shed 6 bases, with 26 bases lying between them. CDR1 and CDR2 (germline): MNHNS, SASEGT. This CDR3 spans 19 amino acids.

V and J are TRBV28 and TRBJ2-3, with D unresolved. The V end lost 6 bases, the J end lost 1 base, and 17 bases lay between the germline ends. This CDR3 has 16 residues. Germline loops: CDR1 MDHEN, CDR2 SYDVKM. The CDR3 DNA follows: TGTGCCAGCAGGGAGTCACGGTACCCTCGCACAGATACGCAGTATTTT. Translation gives CASRESRYPRTDTQYF.

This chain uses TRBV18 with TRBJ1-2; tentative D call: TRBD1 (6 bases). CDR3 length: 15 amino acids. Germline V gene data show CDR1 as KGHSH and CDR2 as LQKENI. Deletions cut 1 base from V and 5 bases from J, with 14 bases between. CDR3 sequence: CASSPRTGHPYGYTF. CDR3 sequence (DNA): TGTGCCAGCTCACCACGGACGGGACACCCGTATGGCTACACCTTC. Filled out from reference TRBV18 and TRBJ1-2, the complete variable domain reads NAGVMQNPRHLVRRRGQEARLRCSPMKGHSHVYWYRQLPEEGLKFMVYLQKENIIDESGMPKERFSAEFPKEGPSILRIQQVVRGDSAAYFCASSPRTGHPYGYTFGSGTRLTVV.